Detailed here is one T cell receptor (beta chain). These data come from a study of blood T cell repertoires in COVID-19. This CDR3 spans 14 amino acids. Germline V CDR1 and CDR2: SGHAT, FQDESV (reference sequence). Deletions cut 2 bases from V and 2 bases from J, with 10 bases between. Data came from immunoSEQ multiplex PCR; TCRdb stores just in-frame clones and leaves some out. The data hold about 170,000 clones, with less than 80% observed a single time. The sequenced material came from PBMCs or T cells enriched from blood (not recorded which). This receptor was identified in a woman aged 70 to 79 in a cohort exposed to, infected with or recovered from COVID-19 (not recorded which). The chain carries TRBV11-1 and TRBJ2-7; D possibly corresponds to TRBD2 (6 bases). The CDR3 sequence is CASSLSGGPYEQYF. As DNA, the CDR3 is TGTGCCAGCAGCTTATCCGGGGGACCCTACGAGCAGTACTTC. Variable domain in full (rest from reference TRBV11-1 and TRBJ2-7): EAEVAQSPRYKITEKSQAVAFWCDPISGHATLYWYRQILGQGPELLVQFQDESVVDDSQLPKDRFSAERLKGVDSTLKIQPAELGDSAMYLCASSLSGGPYEQYFGPGTRLTVT.